This T cell receptor (beta chain) was recovered during a study of blood T cell repertoires in COVID-19. In the source study's methods: It was from reference gene primer amplification that nucleated cell counts were estimated. The data were produced by immunoSEQ multiplex PCR, yet TCRdb's version contains in-frame clones alone and is incomplete. The V and J calls and clone size are taken from that table; D and trimming were inferred from the DNA. Here the sample spans 18,000 or so clones, around 77% being singletons. V was trimmed by 8 bases and J by 6 bases, leaving 13 bases between them. The CDR3 is 11 amino acids. CDR1 SQVTM and CDR2 ANQGSEA come from the germline V gene.

The sample comprised peripheral blood. The source of this sequence is a man aged 65-85 years with COVID-19, enrolled during active disease. The chain employs TRBV29-1 and TRBJ1-2; possible D gene TRBD1, 6 bases. CDR3 DNA: TGCAGCACAACAGGGTATCATGGCTACACCTTC. This encodes CSTTGYHGYTF.